Presented here are 4 T cell receptor beta chains from one specimen sequenced in a study of blood T cells in healthy people across ages. For the second PCR, which ran for 7 to 11 cycles, a sample-barcoded 5' primer and a J-beta primer mix were used. In TCRdb, the 5' RACE reads were re-called with MiXCR into one record per CDR3 protein. Among 1,100,000 or so distinct CDR3 sequences listed, 40% to 55% were seen once. Sequences were obtained from blood. The receptors come from a woman aged 60-70 years in good health.

This clonotype appeared a few times. V is TRBV28 and J is TRBJ2-3, with D uncertain. The germline gives CDR1 MDHEN, CDR2 SYDVKM. V gave up 5 bases and J gave up 3 bases, with 9 bases separating them. The CDR3 spans 13 residues. The CDR3 is CASSARRTDTQYF. CDR3 nucleotides: TGTGCCAGCAGTGCCCGACGGACAGATACGCAGTATTTT.

The rearrangement links TRBV2 to TRBJ2-7; 10 positions match TRBD1. CDR1 and CDR2 (germline): SNHLY, FYNNEI. The CDR3 length is 14 residues. The junction had 7 bases not matched to a gene; V was cut back by 7 bases and J by 4 bases. CDR3 sequence (DNA): TGTGCCAGCATGAAGGGACAGGGGTTATACGAGCAGTACTTC. It translates to CASMKGQGLYEQYF.

This clonotype showed up just once. The rearrangement joins TRBV6-6 to TRBJ2-1; TRBD2 aligns across 14 bases. This CDR3 has 17 amino acids. The trim removed 2 bases at V and 7 bases at J, leaving 7 bases unmatched. Per germline, CDR1 MNHNY and CDR2 SVGAGI (reference sequence). The CDR3 is CASSYGGLAGDPNEQFF. CDR3 DNA: TGTGCCAGCAGTTACGGGGGACTAGCGGGAGACCCAAATGAGCAGTTCTTC.

The V gene is TRBV25-1, the J gene TRBJ2-3, with D unresolved. Germline V gene sequence: CDR1 MGHDK, CDR2 SYGVNS. Trimming shortened V by 1 base and J by 5 bases, and 7 bases separated the two germline ends. CDR3 length: 13 residues. CDR3 loop: CASSELLVDTQYF. CDR3 in DNA: TGTGCCAGCAGTGAATTATTGGTAGATACGCAGTATTTT. Drawing the rest from reference TRBV25-1 and TRBJ2-3, the complete variable domain is EADIYQTPRYLVIGTGKKITLECSQTMGHDKMYWYQQDPGMELHLIHYSYGVNSTEKGDLSSESTVSRIRTEHFPLTLESARPSHTSQYLCASSELLVDTQYFGPGTRLTVL.